What follows is one T cell receptor (beta chain) and its context. This sample stems from a study of blood T cell repertoires in COVID-19. In the source study's methods: Nucleated cell counts were estimated from reference gene primer amplification. TCRdb keeps only in-frame clones here, not all; method: immunoSEQ multiplex PCR. The V and J calls and clone size come from that table; D and trimming were worked out from the DNA. Among around 260,000 clones, more than 85% were seen once, and the ten largest hold more than 4.5%. Deletions cut 0 bases from V and 2 bases from J, with 25 bases between. Germline CDR1 reads LGHDT; CDR2 reads YNNKEL (reference sequence). The CDR3 is 21 amino acids.

The J gene is TRBJ2-2, the V gene TRBV3-1 (or the pseudogene TRBV3-2); D is unresolved. Sequencing was carried out using peripheral blood. The receptor comes from a woman aged 55-70 years with COVID-19, enrolled during active disease. As DNA, the CDR3 is TGTGCCAGCAGCCAAGATGGGTGTGGTAAGCACTTTTGGGCCAACACCGGGGAGCTGTTTTTT. This encodes CASSQDGCGKHFWANTGELFF.